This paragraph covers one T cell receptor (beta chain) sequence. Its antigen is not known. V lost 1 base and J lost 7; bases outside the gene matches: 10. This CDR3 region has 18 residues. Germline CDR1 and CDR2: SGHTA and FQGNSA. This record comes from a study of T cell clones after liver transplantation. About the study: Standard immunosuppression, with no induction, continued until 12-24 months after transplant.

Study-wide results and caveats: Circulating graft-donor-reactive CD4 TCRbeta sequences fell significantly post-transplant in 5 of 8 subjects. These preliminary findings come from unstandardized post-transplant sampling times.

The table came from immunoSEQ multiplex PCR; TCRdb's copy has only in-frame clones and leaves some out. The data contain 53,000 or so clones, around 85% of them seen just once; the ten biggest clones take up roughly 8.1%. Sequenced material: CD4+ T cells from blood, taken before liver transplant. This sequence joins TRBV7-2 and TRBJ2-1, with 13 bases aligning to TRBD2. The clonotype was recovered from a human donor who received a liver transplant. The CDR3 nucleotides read TGTGCCAGCAGCTTAGGACTAGCGGGAGGATGGGTCGAGAATGAGCAGTTCTTC. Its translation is CASSLGLAGGWVENEQFF.